The T cell receptor beta chain under discussion was sequenced for a study of T cell responses to AZD1222 COVID-19 vaccine. The table came from immunoSEQ multiplex PCR; TCRdb's copy has only in-frame clones and leaves some out. The sample comprises 120,000 or so clones, around nine tenths of which are singletons, and roughly a quarter rests with the top ten. The germline V gene encodes CDR1 LNHDA and CDR2 SQIVND (reference sequence). CDR3 length: 14 amino acids. Trimming cost V 6 bases and J 0 bases, with 9 bases left between them. The sequencing here drew on peripheral blood, taken on day 0 of AZD1222 vaccination. This sequence originates from an adult in good health. This sequence joins TRBV19 and TRBJ1-3, with D unclear. The CDR3 here is CASRSGGSGNTIYF. The CDR3, as DNA: TGTGCCAGTAGGTCGGGAGGCTCTGGAAACACCATATATTTT.